These 22 T cell receptor beta chains were all obtained from the same sample, sequenced in a study of tumor and adjacent non-tumor tissue in lung cancer. TCRbeta libraries were built with three rounds of nested PCR, modified from ARM-PCR. Using its own MiXCR run on the multiplex PCR reads, TCRdb lists one record per CDR3 protein. This sample has 45,000 or so distinct CDR3 sequences, with 60% to 70% found just once. RNA was extracted from bulk tissue without any cell sorting. More than 3 cm separated this lung sample from the edge of the tumor. Sequencing used distant non-tumor lung tissue. The receptors originated from a woman aged 40 to 50 with non-small cell lung cancer.

As for this clonotype: This may stem from a read error, because a much larger clone lies one nucleotide away. The chain has TRBV5-6 and TRBJ2-7; D is unclear. This CDR3 is 12 amino acids long. CDR1 and CDR2 (germline): SGHDT, YYEEEE. CDR3 sequence reads: CPSSLGPYEQYF. In nucleotides, the CDR3 is TGTCCCAGCAGCCTCGGGCCCTACGAGCAGTACTTC.

A remark on this clonotype: This may arise from a read error, as a much more abundant clone is one base away. The chain is built from TRBV5-1 and TRBJ1-4; possible D gene TRBD1, 6 bases. Germline V gene lookup returns CDR1 SGHRS and CDR2 YFSETQ. This CDR3 spans 14 amino acids. CDR3 in DNA: TGCGCCAGCAGCTTGGCGGGGGCAGACGAAAAACTGTCTTTT. It translates to CASSLAGADEKLSF.

In its sample, this clonotype is medium-sized. This rearrangement joins TRBV5-5 to TRBJ2-1; weak D call: TRBD1 (5 bases). V lost 0 bases and J 5 bases, leaving 9 bases between the germline ends. CDR1 and CDR2 (germline): SGHKS, YYEKEE (reference sequence). The CDR3 has 14 residues. The CDR3 nucleotides read TGTGCCAGCAGCTTGGGGGGCCTCAACAATGAGCAGTTCTTC. It codes for CASSLGGLNNEQFF.

This clonotype was seen repeatedly, ten times or more. This chain uses TRBV6-1 with TRBJ2-3; D is undetermined. The CDR3 is made up of 11 amino acids. CDR1 is MNHNS and CDR2 is SASEGT in the germline V gene. Trimming removed 2 bases from V and 7 bases from J, with 4 bases in between. The CDR3 DNA reads as TGTGCCAGCAGTGAACTATATACGCAGTATTTT. Its protein is CASSELYTQYF.

The V and J genes are TRBV6-1 and TRBJ2-2; D uncertain. Looked up from germline, CDR1 is MNHNS and CDR2 is SASEGT. CDR3 length: 16 residues. V was clipped by 4 bases and J by 8 bases, with 20 bases between them. For the CDR3, the DNA is TGTGCCAGCAGTGTCCGCGCCGAACTTCCTAGGGGGGAGCTGTTTTTT. Translated, it gives CASSVRAELPRGELFF.

Comment on this clonotype: An end of the junction does not agree with germline; a read error may underlie this. The chain uses TRBV11-3 and TRBJ2-6, with D perhaps assigned TRBD1 or TRBD2 (5 bases each). Germline-derived CDR1 and CDR2 are SGHNT and YENEEA. The CDR3 loop spans 14 amino acids. The CDR3 reads CASSSRDGANVLTF. DNA of the CDR3: TGTGCCAGCAGCTCTCGGGATGGGGCCAACGTTCTGACCTTC.

With respect to this clonotype: Mismatch with germline at one junction end may stem from a read error. The rearrangement joins TRBV29-1 to TRBJ1-2; D is unclear. The CDR3 has 12 amino acids. Germline V gives CDR1 SQVTM, CDR2 ANQGSEA. The CDR3 loop reads CSAEGGNYDYTF. CDR3 DNA: TGCAGCGCTGAGGGAGGGAATTATGACTACACCTTC.

This clonotype was detected many times. Given a much more abundant clone one base away, this may be a read error. This CDR3 fails to terminate in the conserved phenylalanine or tryptophan, so it likely reflects a read error. The chain has TRBV6-1 and TRBJ1-1; D is unclear. The germline gives CDR1 MNHNS, CDR2 SASEGT. V lost 7 bases to trimming and J lost 1 base, with 10 bases between them. This CDR3 comprises 13 residues. CDR3 sequence: CASMRHENTEAFL. For the CDR3, the DNA is TGTGCCAGCATGAGGCACGAGAACACTGAAGCTTTCCTT.

The genes are TRBV29-1 and TRBJ1-3, with D tentatively TRBD1 (5 bases). Germline V lookup: CDR1 SQVTM, CDR2 ANQGSEA. V lost 7 bases, J lost 3 bases, and 16 bases lay in between. The CDR3 loop spans 14 amino acids. CDR3 in amino acids: CSGTRTQGGNTIYF. The DNA for the CDR3 is TGCAGCGGTACCCGGACTCAGGGTGGAAACACCATATATTTT.

Turning to this clonotype: The germline gene is not matched at one end of the junction; a read error may be the cause. The chain joins TRBV12-3 or TRBV12-4 to TRBJ2-2, with D maybe TRBD1 (5 bases). The length of the CDR3 is 17 residues. In DNA form, the CDR3 reads TGTGCCAGCAGTTTAAGTGTTGATTGGCCTTTTGCCAGGGAACTGTTTTTT. Protein product: CASSLSVDWPFARELFF.

This clonotype was detected ten times or more. This chain connects TRBV20-1 to TRBJ1-2, with 7 bases that match TRBD1. The CDR3 consists of 13 residues. With V trimmed by 3 bases and J by 6 bases, 7 bases remained unmatched. Per the germline V gene, CDR1 is DFQATT and CDR2 is SNEGSKA (reference sequence). For the CDR3, the DNA is TGCAGTGCTAGCAAGACAGGGACGGATGGCTACACCTTC. As protein: CSASKTGTDGYTF.

With respect to this clonotype: At one of its ends the junction is not consistent with the germline gene, which may arise from a read error. The chain recombines TRBV12-3 or TRBV12-4 with TRBJ1-2; D is unresolved. The CDR3 is 14 residues long. The CDR3, as DNA: TGTGCCAGCAGTTGGTCGGGAGAGGGCTATGGCTGCACCTTC. It yields the protein CASSWSGEGYGCTF.

Turning to this clonotype: A clone one base away is much larger, so this may be a read error. The chain is built from TRBV6-6 and TRBJ2-2; D assignment may be TRBD1 or TRBD2 (5 bases each). The CDR3 sequence is 14 residues long. Germline loops: CDR1 MNHNY, CDR2 SVGAGI (reference sequence). The CDR3 DNA reads TGTGCCGGCAATTCGGGGACGGCCACCGCGGAGCTGTTTTTT. Protein: CAGNSGTATAELFF.

On this clonotype itself: At one boundary the junction diverges from the germline segment, which might be a read error. CDR3 region: CANSPGLGFSSLHF. As DNA, the CDR3 is TGTGCCAACAGCCCCGGCTTGGGGTTCTCATCCCTCCACTTT. The rearrangement uses TRBV5-4 and TRBJ1-6; D ambiguous. The CDR3 covers 14 residues. Germline V gives CDR1 SGHNT, CDR2 YYREEE (reference sequence).

A word on this clonotype: A junction end diverges from the germline sequence, so it may reflect a read error. The rearrangement links TRBV7-9 to TRBJ1-4; 9 bases line up with TRBD1. The CDR3 consists of 15 residues. Per the germline V gene, CDR1 is SEHNR and CDR2 is FQNEAQ (reference sequence). The CDR3 protein is CAGSKGTGLGEKLFF. CDR3 bases: TGTGCCGGCAGCAAAGGGACAGGGCTGGGTGAAAAACTGTTTTTT.

This clonotype was found many times. CDR3 in amino acids: CASSLDAGQGRETQYF. Written as DNA, the CDR3 is TGCGCCAGCAGCTTGGACGCGGGACAGGGAAGGGAGACCCAGTACTTC. This sequence joins TRBV5-1 and TRBJ2-5, with TRBD1 matching over 9 bases. Germline V gene sequence: CDR1 SGHRS, CDR2 YFSETQ. J lost 5 bases, V lost 0 bases, and 8 bases had no gene match. This CDR3 spans 16 amino acids. Looking up the rest from reference TRBV5-1 and TRBJ2-5 gives the full variable domain: KAGVTQTPRYLIKTRGQQVTLSCSPISGHRSVSWYQQTPGQGLQFLFEYFSETQRNKGNFPGRFSGRQFSNSRSEMNVSTLELGDSALYLCASSLDAGQGRETQYFGPGTRLLVL.

In the case of this clonotype: A much larger clone differs from this one at a single base, so this may be a read error. The V and J genes are TRBV5-1 and TRBJ2-3, with 10 bases aligning to TRBD2. The V gene end was trimmed by 4 bases and the J gene end by 5 bases; junction bases not matched to a gene: 10. This CDR3 spans 16 amino acids. Germline CDR1 reads SGHRS; CDR2 reads YFSETQ. CDR3 bases: TGCGCCAGCAGCCTGCCTAGCGGGAGCGGTGGAGATACGCAGTATTTT. It encodes CASSLPSGSGGDTQYF.

A remark on this clonotype: Lacking the conserved final phenylalanine or tryptophan, this CDR3 likely reflects a read error. No DNA is shown, since the ends of the CDR3 on it are uncertain; the CDR3 is the one TCRdb lists. V gene TRBV29-1 combines with J gene TRBJ2-5; the tabulated D call, TRBD1, remains unverified against the DNA. CDR1 SQVTM and CDR2 ANQGSEA come from the germline V gene. The CDR3 adds up to 14 amino acids, both ends counted. The CDR3 loop reads CSVEGSGTRETRYC.

There are many counts of this clonotype. The V call is TRBV4-1, the J call TRBJ2-5; the D gene could be TRBD1 or TRBD2 (6 bases each). There are 15 residues in the CDR3. V was cut by 0 bases and J by 5 bases, with 13 bases left in between. Germline V gene data show CDR1 as MGHRA and CDR2 as YSYEKL. The CDR3 DNA reads as TGCGCCAGCAGCCAAGAATCCGGGGGCGAGGAGACCCAGTACTTC. Translation: CASSQESGGEETQYF.

About this clonotype itself: A junction boundary mismatches the germline segment, possibly from a read error. This rearrangement joins TRBV11-3 to TRBJ2-1, with D tentatively TRBD1 (5 bases). This CDR3 is 15 amino acids long. Germline values: CDR1 SGHNT, CDR2 YENEEA. CDR3 coding DNA: TGTGTCAGCAGCTTACGCTTCGGACAAAACAATGAGCAGTTCTTC. Protein product: CVSSLRFGQNNEQFF.

This clonotype showed up just a few times. This rearrangement joins TRBV4-1 to TRBJ2-1, with a possible D match to TRBD1 (6 bases). Germline V lookup: CDR1 MGHRA, CDR2 YSYEKL. This CDR3 comprises 14 residues. V lost 7 bases, J lost 6 bases, and 16 bases lay in between. The CDR3 is CASTTTGRSNEQFF. Here the CDR3 DNA reads TGCGCCAGCACCACGACAGGACGGAGCAATGAGCAGTTCTTC.

This chain joins TRBV20-1 and TRBJ2-5, with D perhaps matching TRBD1 (6 bases). The CDR3 contains 12 residues. CDR1 is DFQATT and CDR2 is SNEGSKA in the germline V gene (reference sequence). The DNA of the CDR3 is TGCACTGAGGACAGACTCCGGGAGACCCAGTACTTC. This codes for CTEDRLRETQYF.